These T cell receptor beta chains were read from a single sample in a study of T cells expressing NK-cell markers. From the 5' RACE reads, TCRdb lists one entry per CDR3 protein and no DNA. The sample totals 400,000 to 450,000 distinct CDR3 sequences. Material: blood T cells: a sorted CD56 or NKG2C T cell subset, CD4+ or CD8+ T cells, or bulk PBMC T cells (not recorded which). Source of these receptors: a woman aged 18 to 75 in good health. The CDR3 runs from the conserved cysteine through the conserved F or W.

>TRBV12-3/TRBV12-4|TRBJ1-3
CASSSTDPGNTIYF
>TRBV5-5|TRBJ1-5
CASSLSTGDQPQHF
>TRBV14|TRBJ2-3
CASSQGATDTQYF
>TRBV12-3/TRBV12-4|TRBJ1-1
CASRPGRVNTEAFF
>TRBV4-1|TRBJ2-1
CASSQDLAGELRFF
>TRBV18|TRBJ1-5
CASSPLGREAQPQHF
>TRBV11-2|TRBJ2-7
CASSQTSEQYF
>TRBV28|TRBJ2-1
CASSPGRLYDNEQFF
>TRBV29-1|TRBJ2-4
CSATGVGAKNIQYF
>TRBV12-3/TRBV12-4|TRBJ1-4
CASSLVLGGNEKLFF
>TRBV30|TRBJ1-1
CAWSVVGRGPNTEAFF
>TRBV7-2|TRBJ1-2
CASRSTPRDGYTF
>TRBV20-1|TRBJ2-2
CSASRTSGWGGELFF
>TRBV5-1|TRBJ2-5
CASSFYGTPAQETQYF
>TRBV5-1|TRBJ1-6
CASSLQDVSSYNSPLHF
>TRBV4-3|TRBJ2-7
CASSQGGGNSYEQYF
>TRBV12-3/TRBV12-4|TRBJ1-3
CASTVDRNPGNTIYF
>TRBV20-1|TRBJ2-7
CSARERLNSYEQYF
>TRBV7-8|TRBJ2-3
CASSLVSAPSTDTQYF
>TRBV14|TRBJ2-1
CASNPSGPYNEQFF
>TRBV11-3|TRBJ2-1
CASSLDGGGAGNEQFF
>TRBV19|TRBJ1-5
CASSTDRGSNQPQHF
>TRBV7-8|TRBJ2-4
CASSLGTSSKNIQYF
>TRBV5-6|TRBJ1-2
CASSLVRNYGYTF
>TRBV21-1|TRBJ1-5
CASTEKFLSDQPQHF
>TRBV7-8|TRBJ2-1
CASSLARTGHNEQFF
>TRBV7-9|TRBJ1-5
CASQQGSVGNQPQHF
>TRBV12-3/TRBV12-4|TRBJ1-1
CASSFAGGKNTEAFF
>TRBV11-2|TRBJ1-3
CASSLGGGGASGNTIYF
>TRBV6-1|TRBJ1-3
CASTRAPEGGNTIYF
>TRBV11-2|TRBJ2-1
CASSTPSGYNEQFF
>TRBV2|TRBJ2-1
CASRWLAANNEQFF
>TRBV5-1|TRBJ1-2
CASSFGDSTYGYTF
>TRBV9|TRBJ2-1
CASSAPGGGYNEQFF
>TRBV24-1|TRBJ2-3
CATSDPPPDTQYF
>TRBV6-1|TRBJ2-3
CASKVASPTDTQYF
>TRBV10-2|TRBJ1-1
CASSAGTGATEAFF
>TRBV19|TRBJ1-5
CASSIEPRVSNQPQHF
>TRBV5-1|TRBJ1-1
CASSSGGGWGTEAFF
>TRBV4-3|TRBJ1-5
CASSQDLLGDNQPQHF
>TRBV20-1|TRBJ1-1
CSADDGTGKNTEAFF
>TRBV24-1|TRBJ1-2
CATQPPTGEGYTF
>TRBV29-1|TRBJ2-2
CSVPTPANTGELFF